This is a list of T cell receptor beta chains from one sample in a study of spatial heterogeneity in lung cancer. TCRdb reanalysed the 5' RACE reads using MiXCR and keeps one entry per CDR3 protein. This repertoire shows about 3,100 distinct CDR3 sequences, roughly 10% found once; its top ten account for over 9.5%. Specimen: lung tumor tissue, collected at surgery. The receptors derive from a male donor with early-stage non-small cell lung cancer. Both conserved end residues are part of each CDR3. D genes are given only for firm matches. Some rows mark clone size as missing; the rest say once, few, many or name a class of expanded clone.

length: 15
J: TRBJ2-5
D: -
V: TRBV19
size: many
DNA: TGTGCCAGTAGTATGTCCTTGACACGCGGGGAGACCCAGTACTTC
CDR3: CASSMSLTRGETQYF

length: 16
J: TRBJ1-1
D: -
V: TRBV7-3
size: medium-sized
DNA: TGTGCCAGCAGCTTAATGGGGATACGGGCCGGGACTGAAGCTTTCTTT
CDR3: CASSLMGIRAGTEAFF

length: 15
J: TRBJ1-6
D: -
V: TRBV7-9
size: large
DNA: TGTGCCAGCAGCGCCACTAGGGCAGGGGATTCACCCCTCCACTTT
CDR3: CASSATRAGDSPLHF

length: 15
J: TRBJ2-3
D: TRBD2
V: TRBV20-1
size: medium-sized
DNA: TGCAGTGCTAGAAAGGCTAGCGGGGGCACAGATACGCAGTATTTT
CDR3: CSARKASGGTDTQYF

length: 15
J: TRBJ1-1
D: -
V: TRBV5-5
size: medium-sized
DNA: TGTGCCAGCAGCTTGGAGGGACGATTGAACACTGAAGCTTTCTTT
CDR3: CASSLEGRLNTEAFF

length: 14
J: TRBJ2-5
D: -
V: TRBV7-2
size: medium-sized
DNA: TGTGCCAGCAGAAGGGGGAGCCTCCAAGAGACCCAGTACTTC
CDR3: CASRRGSLQETQYF

length: 15
J: TRBJ2-1
D: TRBD2
V: TRBV7-9
size: medium-sized
DNA: TGTGCCAGCAGCTTAGGAGCGGGAGGGATCAATGAGCAGTTCTTC
CDR3: CASSLGAGGINEQFF

length: 15
J: TRBJ1-5
D: TRBD1
V: TRBV19
size: -
DNA: TGTGCCAGTAGCGGGACAGGGGGGACTAATCAGCCCCAGCATTTT
CDR3: CASSGTGGTNQPQHF

length: 12
J: TRBJ1-5
D: -
V: TRBV7-2
size: -
DNA: TGTGCCAGCAGCTTCGGACCCCAGCCCCAGCATTTT
CDR3: CASSFGPQPQHF

length: 15
J: TRBJ2-1
D: TRBD1
V: TRBV7-2
size: medium-sized
DNA: TGTGCCAGCAGCTTAGCACAGGGGGGCTGGAGGGAGCAGTTCTTC
CDR3: CASSLAQGGWREQFF

length: 15
J: TRBJ1-5
D: -
V: TRBV18
size: -
DNA: TGTGCCAGCTCACCAGGGCGGAATCAGAATCAGCCCCAGCATTTT
CDR3: CASSPGRNQNQPQHF

length: 13
J: TRBJ2-1
D: TRBD1
V: TRBV6-2/TRBV6-3
size: large
DNA: TGTGCCAGCAGTTTACAGGGGTGGAATGAGCAGTTCTTC
CDR3: CASSLQGWNEQFF

length: 16
J: TRBJ2-3
D: -
V: TRBV1
size: medium-sized
DNA: TGCACCAGCAGCCAAGATTCGACGGGGTCCACAGATACGCAGTATTTT
CDR3: CTSSQDSTGSTDTQYF

length: 15
J: TRBJ1-5
D: -
V: TRBV19
size: medium-sized
DNA: TGTGCCAGTAGAGGACGACCTATTATCTATCAGCCCCAGCATTTT
CDR3: CASRGRPIIYQPQHF